This T cell receptor (beta chain) was captured in a study of tumor and adjacent non-tumor tissue in lung cancer. Study background: Patients were aged about 30 to 76, around ten men and roughly 5 women, stage I to III.

The library came from three nested PCR rounds adapted from ARM-PCR protocols. TCRdb independently ran MiXCR on the multiplex PCR reads; one entry per CDR3 protein. The sample comprises 100,000 or so distinct CDR3 sequences, roughly 60% of which are singletons, and less than 20% rests with the top ten. Germline loops: CDR1 MNHEY, CDR2 SMNVEV (reference sequence). CDR3 length equals 15 residues. Points from the study as a whole: Patients with more diverse tumor TCRs had worse survival.

About this clonotype itself: Its antigen is unknown.

No cell sorting was done before RNA was extracted from the tissue. The normal lung tissue was taken more than 3 cm from the tumor edge. Donors were chemotherapy-naive, newly diagnosed lung cancer surgical patients in China, August–November 2014. The chain links TRBV27 to TRBJ2-1, with 10 nucleotides matching TRBD1. The receptor comes from a young man with non-small cell lung cancer. Sequences were obtained from distant non-tumor lung tissue. The CDR3 reads CISSYETGGLGEQFF. The CDR3, as DNA: TGTATCAGCAGTTACGAGACAGGGGGCTTGGGTGAGCAGTTCTTC.